This T cell receptor beta chain emerged from a study of T cells in Graves' hyperthyroidism and ophthalmopathy. With regard to this clonotype: The antigen remains undetermined.

Trimming took 9 bases from V and 8 from J, leaving 26 bases between them. CDR3 length: 16 amino acids. CDR1 is LNHDA and CDR2 is SQIVND in the germline V gene (reference sequence). Exclusion followed for patients with uncontrolled infection, other autoimmune disease, pregnancy or lactation. Broader study findings: Among thyroid clonotypes expanded above 0.001, most also appeared in blood.

Regions amplified from RNA transcripts were the TCR beta CDR3 regions. During a first-round RT-PCR of the TCR CDR3, the HTBI primer set was used. MiXCR, applied by TCRdb to the multiplex PCR reads, yields one record per CDR3 protein. The sample has around 300,000 distinct CDR3 sequences; about an eighth are singletons. The TCR comes from a woman between 25 and 40 years old with Graves' hyperthyroidism that later progressed to Graves' ophthalmopathy. The chain joins TRBV19 to TRBJ2-1; unclear D gene. Sequencing was carried out using blood. Here the CDR3 reads CASPALTHHGCDEQFF. In nucleotides, the CDR3 is TGTGCCAGCCCAGCTTTGACGCACCATGGTTGTGATGAGCAGTTCTTC.